Listed here are 28 T cell receptor beta chains from one sample, sequenced in a study of blood T cell repertoires in COVID-19. Profiled with immunoSEQ multiplex PCR; TCRdb holds only in-frame clones, not every one. The repertoire holds more than 95,000 clones, with 70% to 90% as singletons. Sequencing was performed on peripheral blood. These receptor sequences come from a human donor in a cohort sampled during active COVID-19.

This chain connects TRBV7-9 to TRBJ1-2, with D possibly matching TRBD1 (5 bases). CDR3 length: 13 amino acids. V lost 5 bases, J lost 5 bases, and 12 bases lay in between. Germline lookup yields CDR1 SEHNR and CDR2 FQNEAQ (reference sequence). CDR3 amino acids: CASSLTTAYGYTF. Written as DNA, the CDR3 is TGTGCCAGCAGCCTCACGACAGCGTATGGCTACACCTTC.

This clone was observed a single time. The CDR3 coding sequence is TGTGCCAGCAGCTTAGACTTGGGACTAGCGGAAACCCAGTTCTTC. This gives the protein CASSLDLGLAETQFF. The chain recombines TRBV11-2 with TRBJ2-1, with TRBD2 matching over 11 bases. In germline, CDR1 is SGHAT, CDR2 FQNNGV. The CDR3 runs 15 residues. Trimming cost V 0 bases and J 13 bases; bases outside gene matches: 8.

The gene calls are TRBV25-1 and TRBJ2-1, with 7 bases identical to TRBD2. Trimming at V came to 5 bases and at J to 9 bases, leaving 4 bases not matched to a gene. This CDR3 has 12 amino acids. CDR1 and CDR2 from the germline V gene are MGHDK and SYGVNS. CDR3 sequence reads: CASSRGGGEQFF. The CDR3 region has the DNA TGTGCCAGCAGTAGGGGCGGGGGTGAGCAGTTCTTC.

The chain carries TRBV30 and TRBJ1-1; weak D call: TRBD1 (5 bases). The CDR3 is 14 residues long. The V end was cut by 4 bases, the J end by 6 bases, with 18 bases between. Germline CDR1 is GTSNPN and CDR2 is SVGIG (reference sequence). The CDR3 protein is CAWNMAGIAAEAFF. DNA of the CDR3: TGTGCCTGGAATATGGCAGGGATAGCCGCTGAAGCTTTCTTT.

This chain links TRBV7-2 with TRBJ1-2, with 8 positions matching TRBD1. This CDR3 spans 14 amino acids. The junction had 10 bases not matched to a gene; V was cut back by 6 bases and J by 7 bases. Germline V gene data show CDR1 as SGHTA and CDR2 as FQGNSA. The CDR3 loop reads CASSSQGALGGYTF. The CDR3 DNA follows: TGTGCCAGCAGTTCCCAGGGGGCCCTGGGTGGCTACACCTTC.

The chain uses TRBV10-1 and TRBJ2-2, with 12 nucleotides matching TRBD2. This CDR3 has 19 amino acids. CDR1 and CDR2 (germline): WNHNN, SYGVQD (reference sequence). V was pared by 8 bases and J by 4 bases, with 17 bases of the junction left unmatched. CDR3 DNA sequence: TGCGCCAGCTCGGAAATTCGACTAGCGGGAGACGAGGTCACCGGGGAGCTGTTTTTT. Amino acids: CASSEIRLAGDEVTGELFF.

The rearrangement joins TRBV2 to TRBJ2-5, with 7 bases matching TRBD1. The CDR3 runs to 13 residues. The V and J ends lost 6 bases and 4 bases, in that order; junction bases with no gene match: 5. Germline V gene data show CDR1 as SNHLY and CDR2 as FYNNEI. This chain's CDR3 is CASRPGQRETQYF. The CDR3 DNA reads as TGTGCCAGCAGACCGGGACAGAGAGAGACCCAGTACTTC.

The chain recombines TRBV7-8 with TRBJ1-5, with D perhaps TRBD1 (5 bases). Germline CDR1 SGHVS, CDR2 FQNEAQ. The CDR3 runs 17 residues. V lost 5 bases to trimming and J lost 2 bases, with 19 bases between them. The chain's CDR3 is CASSPGSWGMGNQPQHF. Written as DNA, the CDR3 is TGTGCCAGCAGCCCCGGGTCATGGGGCATGGGCAATCAGCCCCAGCATTTT. Full variable domain (outside the CDR3, taken from reference TRBV7-8 and TRBJ1-5): GAGVSQSPRYKVAKRGQDVALRCDPISGHVSLFWYQQALGQGPEFLTYFQNEAQLDKSGLPSDRFFAERPEGSVSTLKIQRTQQEDSAVYLCASSPGSWGMGNQPQHFGDGTRLSIL.

V is TRBV27 and J is TRBJ2-5; 8 bases are shared with TRBD2. V shed 3 bases, J shed 5 bases, and the junction held 11 bases outside the gene matches. The CDR3 sequence is 16 residues long. CDR1 is MNHEY, CDR2 SMNVEV, per germline (reference sequence). The DNA of the CDR3 is TGTGCCAGCAGTTTCGGCAGCGGGGGATTTCGGGAGACCCAGTACTTC. Translated: CASSFGSGGFRETQYF.

The chain has TRBV4-2 and TRBJ1-4; 8 nucleotides line up with TRBD1. The germline V gene encodes CDR1 LGHNA and CDR2 YNFKEQ. This CDR3 has 14 amino acids. Trimming at V came to 6 bases and at J to 8 bases, leaving 8 bases not matched to a gene. CDR3 residues: CASSRGQGSEKLFF. CDR3 sequence (DNA): TGTGCCAGCAGTAGAGGACAGGGCAGCGAAAAACTGTTTTTT.

The chain links TRBV6-4 to TRBJ1-2, with D tentatively TRBD1 (6 bases). The CDR3 totals 14 residues. CDR1 is MRHNA and CDR2 is SNTAGT in the germline V gene. The V end lost 3 bases, the J end lost 4 bases, and 12 bases lay between the germline ends. CDR3 coding DNA: TGTGCCAGCAGTGAAGGGGTCAGGGGCTATGGCTACACCTTC. Its translation: CASSEGVRGYGYTF.

This chain joins TRBV6-2 or TRBV6-3 and TRBJ1-2; TRBD1 aligns across 7 bases. This CDR3 is 15 amino acids long. The V gene's germline CDR1 is MNHEY and CDR2 SVGEGT. V was pared by 6 bases and J by 8 bases, with 15 bases of the junction left unmatched. The CDR3 protein is CASRPPGQPSKGYTF. DNA of the CDR3: TGTGCCAGCAGGCCTCCGGGACAGCCCTCTAAGGGCTACACCTTC.

Only a few counts were recorded for this clone. V is TRBV11-2 and J is TRBJ2-7; 8 nucleotides align to TRBD1. CDR1 and CDR2 (germline): SGHAT, FQNNGV. The CDR3 loop spans 14 amino acids. V lost 3 bases to trimming and J lost 5 bases; unmatched junction nucleotides: 6. The CDR3 here is CASSLGSGGNEQYF. In DNA form, the CDR3 reads TGTGCCAGCAGCTTGGGCTCAGGGGGCAACGAGCAGTACTTC. Together with reference TRBV11-2 and TRBJ2-7, the CDR3 gives the full variable domain: EAGVAQSPRYKIIEKRQSVAFWCNPISGHATLYWYQQILGQGPKLLIQFQNNGVVDDSQLPKDRFSAERLKGVDSTLKIQPAKLEDSAVYLCASSLGSGGNEQYFGPGTRLTVT.

The chain couples TRBV7-9 to TRBJ2-3; 9 nucleotides line up with TRBD1. Germline V CDR1 and CDR2: SEHNR, FQNEAQ (reference sequence). The CDR3 sequence is 18 residues long. V was pared by 4 bases and J by 1 base, with 12 bases of the junction left unmatched. The CDR3 is CASSSSGQGPIGTDTQYF. Here the CDR3 DNA reads TGTGCCAGCAGCTCATCGGGACAGGGTCCCATCGGCACAGATACGCAGTATTTT.

This clone showed up just a few times. This rearrangement joins TRBV30 to TRBJ1-2; D is unresolved. The ends were cut back, 6 bases at V and 4 bases at J, with 21 bases in the middle. Germline loops: CDR1 GTSNPN, CDR2 SVGIG (reference sequence). This CDR3 is built from 15 residues. The CDR3 DNA sequence: TGTGCCTGCCGAAGGGTAGGACTTTACCGCTATGGCTACACCTTC. It codes for CACRRVGLYRYGYTF.

V usage is TRBV2 and J usage is TRBJ1-2, with a possible D match to TRBD1 (6 bases). V lost 6 bases and J 4 bases, leaving 21 bases between the germline ends. Per germline, CDR1 SNHLY and CDR2 FYNNEI. The CDR3 totals 16 residues. In DNA, the CDR3 is TGTGCCAGCAGCTACGCGGGGGGCAGGACGGGCTATGGCTACACCTTC. This sequence encodes CASSYAGGRTGYGYTF.

Only a few counts were recorded for this clone. The genes are TRBV9 and TRBJ1-5; the D is unclear. This CDR3 spans 13 amino acids. V was trimmed by 0 bases and J by 7 bases, leaving 8 bases between them. Germline V gene sequence: CDR1 SGDLS, CDR2 YYNGEE. The CDR3 sequence: CASSVGGHQPQHF. The CDR3 nucleotides read TGTGCCAGCAGCGTAGGAGGGCACCAGCCCCAGCATTTT.

The gene calls are TRBV5-6 and TRBJ1-3; D is undetermined. V lost 2 bases and J 1 base, leaving 10 bases between the germline ends. Looked up from germline, CDR1 is SGHDT and CDR2 is YYEEEE. The CDR3 contains 15 residues. The CDR3 region is CASSFDDKSGNTIYF. The CDR3, as DNA: TGTGCCAGCAGCTTCGACGACAAGTCTGGAAACACCATATATTTT.

The CDR3 DNA reads TGCAGCGTTGTTCCGAGGAGTGTGAACACTGAAGCTTTCTTT. Its translation: CSVVPRSVNTEAFF. V is TRBV29-1 and J is TRBJ1-1; no reliable D call. This CDR3 comprises 14 residues. Trimming took 4 bases from V and 0 from J, leaving 12 bases between them. CDR1 and CDR2 (germline): SQVTM, ANQGSEA.

The V gene is TRBV5-1, the J gene TRBJ1-1, with 9 bases lining up with TRBD1. From germline, CDR1 is SGHRS and CDR2 YFSETQ. The V and J ends lost 5 bases and 5 bases, in that order; junction bases with no gene match: 10. CDR3 length equals 15 residues. CDR3 in DNA: TGCGCCAGCAGACAGGGGGCCACCCGGGGGACTGAAGCTTTCTTT. It specifies CASRQGATRGTEAFF.

The chain is built from TRBV7-9 and TRBJ2-5, with D perhaps matching TRBD1 (7 bases). There are 14 residues in the CDR3. The germline V gene has CDR1 SEHNR and CDR2 FQNEAQ (reference sequence). The V end lost 5 bases, the J end lost 5 bases, and 15 bases lay between the germline ends. Here the CDR3 DNA reads TGTGCCAGCAGCAAAGACGCAGGGGGGGAGACCCAGTACTTC. It is translated as CASSKDAGGETQYF.

This clone was observed a handful of times. The chain has TRBV5-4 and TRBJ1-6; a possible D gene is TRBD1 (5 bases). The germline V gene encodes CDR1 SGHNT and CDR2 YYREEE (reference sequence). The length of the CDR3 is 14 residues. V was shortened by 1 base and J by 6 bases, with 8 bases between the two germline ends. The CDR3 spells CASSLLDSNSPLHF. The DNA for the CDR3 is TGTGCCAGCAGCTTGCTCGACAGTAATTCACCCCTCCACTTT.

The rearrangement joins TRBV20-1 to TRBJ1-1; D is ambiguous. The germline V and J ends were trimmed by 5 bases and 11 bases, with 15 bases remaining between them. The CDR3 loop spans 11 amino acids. CDR1 DFQATT and CDR2 SNEGSKA come from the germline V gene (reference sequence). CDR3 sequence: CSASDGVMAFF. The CDR3 bases are TGCAGTGCTTCGGATGGAGTTATGGCTTTCTTT.

This chain uses TRBV7-2 with TRBJ1-2, with 9 bases that match TRBD1. The germline CDR1 and CDR2 sequences are SGHTA and FQGNSA. The CDR3 spans 14 residues. Germline trimming cut 5 bases from V and 7 bases from J; bases unmatched to any gene: 8. For the CDR3, the DNA is TGTGCCAGCAGCAAACAGGGGGCGACCGGTGGCTACACCTTC. Translating it yields CASSKQGATGGYTF.

The chain joins TRBV28 to TRBJ1-5, with D perhaps matching TRBD1 (6 bases). There are 15 residues in the CDR3. V lost 9 bases and J 6 bases, leaving 21 bases between the germline ends. Germline CDR1 is MDHEN and CDR2 is SYDVKM. CDR3 DNA sequence: TGTGCCAGTGCTTACGTTACAGGGACCCGTCAGCCCCAGCATTTT. Amino acids: CASAYVTGTRQPQHF.

The gene calls are TRBV28 and TRBJ1-5; D may be TRBD1 (6 bases). CDR1 MDHEN and CDR2 SYDVKM come from the germline V gene. The CDR3 totals 17 residues. V shed 9 bases and J shed 2 bases, with 23 bases lying between them. The CDR3 coding sequence is TGTGCCAGTTTACAGGGCTTAAAGGGGACGGGCAATCAGCCCCAGCATTTT. Translating it yields CASLQGLKGTGNQPQHF.

The J gene is TRBJ1-5, the V gene TRBV7-9; D may be TRBD1 (5 bases). The CDR3 length is 17 residues. Germline V gene lookup returns CDR1 SEHNR and CDR2 FQNEAQ (reference sequence). Between the trimmed V and J ends, which lost 1 base and 4 bases, there was a span of 17 bases. The CDR3 region is CASSLGRGGGVNQPQHF. CDR3 bases: TGTGCCAGCAGCTTAGGTAGGGGCGGCGGGGTTAATCAGCCCCAGCATTTT. The full variable domain, its missing parts supplied by reference TRBV7-9 and TRBJ1-5, is DTGVSQNPRHKITKRGQNVTFRCDPISEHNRLYWYRQTLGQGPEFLTYFQNEAQLEKSRLLSDRFSAERPKGSFSTLEIQRTEQGDSAMYLCASSLGRGGGVNQPQHFGDGTRLSIL.

This clone has more than one count but fewer than ten. The chain recombines TRBV6-1 with TRBJ2-7, with D possibly matching TRBD2 (6 bases). Germline assignment: CDR1 MNHNS and CDR2 SASEGT. Deletions cut 3 bases from V and 1 base from J, with 13 bases between. The CDR3 is 15 residues long. The CDR3 DNA sequence: TGTGCCAGCAGTGACCTGCCAGGGAGGTCCTACGAGCAGTACTTC. Encoded protein: CASSDLPGRSYEQYF.